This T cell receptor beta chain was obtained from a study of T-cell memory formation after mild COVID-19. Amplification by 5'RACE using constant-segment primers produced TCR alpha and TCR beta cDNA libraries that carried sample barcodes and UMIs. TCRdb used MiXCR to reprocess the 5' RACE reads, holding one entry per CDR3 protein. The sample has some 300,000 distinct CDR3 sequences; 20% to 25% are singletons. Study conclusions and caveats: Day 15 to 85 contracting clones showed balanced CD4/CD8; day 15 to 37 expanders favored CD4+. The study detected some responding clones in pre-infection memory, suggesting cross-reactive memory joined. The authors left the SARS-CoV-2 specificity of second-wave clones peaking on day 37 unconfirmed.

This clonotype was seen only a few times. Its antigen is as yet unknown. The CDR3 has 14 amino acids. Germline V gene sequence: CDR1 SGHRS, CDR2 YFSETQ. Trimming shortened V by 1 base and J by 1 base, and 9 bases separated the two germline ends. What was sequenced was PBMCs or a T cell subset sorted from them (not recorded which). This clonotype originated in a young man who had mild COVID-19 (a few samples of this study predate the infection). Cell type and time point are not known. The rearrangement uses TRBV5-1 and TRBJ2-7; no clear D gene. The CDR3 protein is CASSLNSGSYEQYF. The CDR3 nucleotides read TGCGCCAGCAGCTTGAACTCCGGTTCCTACGAGCAGTACTTC. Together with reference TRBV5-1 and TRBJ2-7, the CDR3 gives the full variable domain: KAGVTQTPRYLIKTRGQQVTLSCSPISGHRSVSWYQQTPGQGLQFLFEYFSETQRNKGNFPGRFSGRQFSNSRSEMNVSTLELGDSALYLCASSLNSGSYEQYFGPGTRLTVT.